What follows are 11 T cell receptor beta chains derived from one specimen sequenced in a study of cytomegalovirus exposure and HLA in healthy donors. Use of 60 Vbeta and 13 Jbeta primers characterized the PCR. This table comes from immunoSEQ multiplex PCR, and its TCRdb copy is limited to in-frame clones, with some not included. Among under 95,000 clones, 72% were seen once, and the ten largest hold 9.5% to 13%. The sequenced sample was PBMCs. Receptors originate from a woman aged 40 to 50 in good health and CMV-seropositive.

The rearrangement links TRBV7-8 to TRBJ2-5; 7 bases are a match to TRBD1. CDR3 length: 13 amino acids. The germline CDR1 and CDR2 sequences are SGHVS and FQNEAQ. V lost 5 bases, J lost 3 bases, and 3 bases stayed unmatched. The CDR3: CASSPQGKETQYF. CDR3 DNA: TGTGCCAGCAGCCCACAGGGGAAAGAGACCCAGTACTTC.

This clone was seen just once. The chain has TRBV23-1 and TRBJ1-6; D remains ambiguous. TRBV23-1 is an open reading frame, and its role is uncertain. The CDR3 totals 15 residues. Trimming left V 2 bases short and J 8 bases short, with 13 bases between. This CDR3 is CASSQGGVGDSPLHF. The CDR3 nucleotides are TGCGCCAGCAGTCAAGGCGGGGTAGGCGATTCACCCCTCCACTTT.

The J gene is TRBJ2-5, the V gene TRBV7-6; the D is unclear. The CDR3 covers 11 residues. The V gene's germline CDR1 is SGHVS and CDR2 FNYEAQ. Trimming shortened V by 5 bases and J by 2 bases, and 3 bases separated the two germline ends. As DNA, the CDR3 is TGTGCCAGCAGCCCGCAAGAGACCCAGTACTTC. It encodes CASSPQETQYF.

The rearrangement uses TRBV19 and TRBJ1-1; 8 bases are a match to TRBD1. V shed 5 bases, J shed 6 bases, and the junction held 14 bases outside the gene matches. From germline, CDR1 is LNHDA and CDR2 SQIVND (reference sequence). The CDR3 contains 16 residues. CDR3 nucleotide sequence: TGTGCCAGTAGTTCGCGGACAGGGCGTGGGGACGCTGAAGCTTTCTTT. Translated, it gives CASSSRTGRGDAEAFF.

About this clone itself: This likely came from a read error, as a far larger clone is one base away. The chain links TRBV7-9 to TRBJ2-6, with 7 bases fitting TRBD1. The CDR3 is made up of 18 amino acids. Germline V CDR1 and CDR2: SEHNR, FQNEAQ (reference sequence). CDR3 protein: CSSSPHEGAFSGANVLTF. DNA for the CDR3: TGTTCCAGCAGCCCGCACGAGGGGGCCTTCTCTGGGGCCAACGTCCTGACTTTC.

The chain recombines TRBV2 with TRBJ1-1, with D unresolved. The CDR3 length is 14 residues. Looked up from germline, CDR1 is SNHLY and CDR2 is FYNNEI. V was cut by 6 bases and J by 1 base, with 12 bases left in between. The CDR3 spells CASRVESSNTEAFF. CDR3 sequence (DNA): TGTGCCAGCAGGGTGGAGTCCTCGAACACTGAAGCTTTCTTT.

The V gene is TRBV29-1, the J gene TRBJ2-1, with TRBD1 identical over 8 bases. Germline V lookup: CDR1 SQVTM, CDR2 ANQGSEA. The CDR3 runs to 13 residues. V dropped 7 bases and J dropped 4; count of bases not matched to a gene: 6. As DNA, the CDR3 is TGCAGCGGAGAGACAGGGGATTACAATGAGCAGTTCTTC. It specifies CSGETGDYNEQFF.

V usage is TRBV29-1 and J usage is TRBJ2-3; D is possibly TRBD1 (6 bases). CDR1 and CDR2 (germline): SQVTM, ANQGSEA. The V and J ends lost 3 bases and 8 bases respectively, with 15 bases between them. This CDR3 region has 13 residues. The DNA for the CDR3 is TGCAGCGTTGATCTGGGGGCACTTAGTACGCAGTATTTT. It yields the protein CSVDLGALSTQYF.

The chain has TRBV5-1 and TRBJ1-1, with D perhaps matching TRBD1 (5 bases). Germline loops: CDR1 SGHRS, CDR2 YFSETQ. The V gene lost 3 bases and the J gene lost 1 base, with 10 bases spanning the gap. This CDR3 comprises 14 residues. The CDR3 nucleotides read TGCGCCAGCAGCTCGGAAACAGGGAACACTGAAGCTTTCTTT. This translates into CASSSETGNTEAFF. Full variable domain (rest looked up from reference TRBV5-1 and TRBJ1-1): KAGVTQTPRYLIKTRGQQVTLSCSPISGHRSVSWYQQTPGQGLQFLFEYFSETQRNKGNFPGRFSGRQFSNSRSEMNVSTLELGDSALYLCASSSETGNTEAFFGQGTRLTVV.

The chain combines TRBV10-3 with TRBJ1-2; 7 nucleotides align to TRBD1. V dropped 10 bases and J dropped 7; count of bases not matched to a gene: 15. Germline lookup yields CDR1 ENHRY and CDR2 SYGVKD. CDR3 length: 14 amino acids. The CDR3 loop reads CASLPSDRVSGYTF. DNA for the CDR3: TGTGCCAGTCTACCTTCCGACAGGGTCTCTGGCTACACCTTC.

The chain is built from TRBV10-2 and TRBJ1-1, with TRBD1 as a possible D gene (6 bases). The CDR3 has 20 residues. V lost 4 bases and J lost 1, with 28 bases in between. CDR1 and CDR2 from the germline V gene are WSHSY and SAAADI. The CDR3 region has the DNA TGCGCCAGCAGTGTGGGTCCAGGGGACCTTATGGGGACTACGAACACTGAAGCTTTCTTT. Amino acid sequence: CASSVGPGDLMGTTNTEAFF.